Listed below are T cell receptor beta chains from one sample, sequenced in a study of Ad26.COV2.S vaccination and SARS-CoV-2 variants. The assay was immunoSEQ multiplex PCR, and TCRdb's table has in-frame clones only and misses some. Altogether 120,000 to 150,000 clones are present, roughly 88% being singletons, with the ten largest covering approximately 5%. This sample comprised peripheral blood, obtained after recovery from COVID-19. These receptors all come from a human donor who had recovered from COVID-19. CDR3s include the opening cysteine and the closing phenylalanine or tryptophan. D genes are given only for firm matches. The listing skips clone size in some rows; elsewhere it reads once, few, many or a size class.

d_call j_call v_call clone_size cdr3_nt cdr3_aa
TRBD1 TRBJ1-2 TRBV2 - TGTGCCAGCAGGACCGGGACAGGGGGGATATATGGCTACACCTTC CASRTGTGGIYGYTF
TRBD1 TRBJ2-1 TRBV5-5 - TGTGCCAGCAGCTTGACAGGGGGCAGGGACAATGAGCAGTTCTTC CASSLTGGRDNEQFF
- TRBJ2-1 TRBV29-1 - TGCAGCGTTTCGGAGGGCGAGCAGTTCTTC CSVSEGEQFF
TRBD1 TRBJ2-2 TRBV27 - TGTGCCAGCAGTCACATAACAGGGGTAGCCGGGGAGCTGTTTTTT CASSHITGVAGELFF
- TRBJ2-1 TRBV4-3 - TGCGCCAGCAGCCAAGAGGTGGGGCGTTCATCCTACAATGAGCAGTTCTTC CASSQEVGRSSYNEQFF
- TRBJ1-5 TRBV27 - TGTGCCAGCAGTTTATCTGATCAGCCCCAGCATTTT CASSLSDQPQHF
- TRBJ2-1 TRBV7-9 - TGTGCCAGCAGTCAGAGATACAATGAGCAGTTCTTC CASSQRYNEQFF
- TRBJ2-3 TRBV13 - TGTGCCAGTGCACGGGTCGACGGCTCCACAGATACGCAGTATTTT CASARVDGSTDTQYF
- TRBJ1-1 TRBV5-1 - TGCGCCAGCAGATCGGGTTTTCAGGGGATGGGAGTTGAAGCTTTCTTT CASRSGFQGMGVEAFF
- TRBJ2-3 TRBV12-3/TRBV12-4 - TGTGCCAGCAGTTTAGGTGATACGCAGTATTTT CASSLGDTQYF
- TRBJ2-7 TRBV5-1 once TGCGCCAGCAGCAGAGACAGTTACGAGCAGTACTTC CASSRDSYEQYF
TRBD1 TRBJ2-7 TRBV6-5 once TGTGCCAGCAGTTCCCTCACAGGGGGTCTTAAGTACGAGCAGTACTTC CASSSLTGGLKYEQYF
- TRBJ1-6 TRBV6-5 many TGTGCCAGCAGCTGGATGGACCCTCGGAATTCACCCCTCCACTTT CASSWMDPRNSPLHF
TRBD1 TRBJ1-1 TRBV7-2 - TGTGCCAGCAGCTTGACAGGGCCCACTGAAGCTTTCTTT CASSLTGPTEAFF
- TRBJ1-6 TRBV11-2 - TGTGCCAGCAGCCCCCGGGACCTCTCATTGGGGTCTTCACCCCTCCACTTT CASSPRDLSLGSSPLHF
- TRBJ2-4 TRBV5-1 - TGCGCCAGCAGCTTGGACAGCCGGGGAGCCAAAAACATTCAGTACTTC CASSLDSRGAKNIQYF
- TRBJ2-1 TRBV7-2 - TGTGCCAGCAGCTTAGCGTCAACGGGGCGGGCAACGAATGAGCAGTTCTTC CASSLASTGRATNEQFF
- TRBJ2-1 TRBV7-9 - TGTGCCAGCAGCTACAGGGTCAATGAGCAGTTCTTC CASSYRVNEQFF